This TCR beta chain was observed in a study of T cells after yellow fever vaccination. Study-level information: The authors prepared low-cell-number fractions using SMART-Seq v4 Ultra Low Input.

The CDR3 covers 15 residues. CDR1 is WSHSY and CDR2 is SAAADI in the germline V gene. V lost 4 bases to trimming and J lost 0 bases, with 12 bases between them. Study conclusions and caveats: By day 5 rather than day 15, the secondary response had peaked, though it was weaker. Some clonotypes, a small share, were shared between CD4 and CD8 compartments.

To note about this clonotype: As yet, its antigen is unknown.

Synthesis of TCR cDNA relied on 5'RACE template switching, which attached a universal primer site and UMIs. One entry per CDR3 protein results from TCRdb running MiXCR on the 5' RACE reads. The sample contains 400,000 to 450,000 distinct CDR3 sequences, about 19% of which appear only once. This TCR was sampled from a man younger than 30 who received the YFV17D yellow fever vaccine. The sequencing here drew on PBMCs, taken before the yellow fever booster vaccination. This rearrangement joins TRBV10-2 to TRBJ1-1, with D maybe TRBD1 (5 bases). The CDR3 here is CASSGLTVMNTEAFF. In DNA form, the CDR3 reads TGCGCCAGCAGTGGATTGACAGTCATGAACACTGAAGCTTTCTTT.